A selection of T cell receptor beta chains follows, all from one sample in a study of blood T cell repertoires in COVID-19. Sequenced by immunoSEQ multiplex PCR; TCRdb stores in-frame clones only, minus some. Among 430,000 or so clones listed, 80% to 90% were seen once. Source material: peripheral blood. The receptor source for this set is a man aged 18 to 30 with COVID-19, enrolled during active disease. The CDR3 runs from the conserved cysteine through the conserved F or W. Fields, in order: V gene, clone size, D gene, J gene, CDR3 DNA, CDR3 protein. A D gene is named only where the DNA matches it firmly. Only some rows state a clone size, as once, few, many or a class for expanded clones.

TRBV5-1,.,.,TRBJ2-2,TGCGCCAGCAGGGCACCGAACACCGGGGAGCTGTTTTTT,CASRAPNTGELFF
TRBV7-9,.,TRBD1,TRBJ1-2,TGTGCCAGCAGCTTATCCCCCCGCCGGGACAGACAATTATATGGCTACACCTTC,CASSLSPRRDRQLYGYTF
TRBV6-5,.,TRBD1,TRBJ2-5,TGTGCCAGCAGGACCGGGACAGGGGAGGAGACCCAGTACTTC,CASRTGTGEETQYF
TRBV24-1,.,.,TRBJ2-1,TGTGCCACCAGTGATTCGACTAGTACATACTACAATGAGCAGTTCTTC,CATSDSTSTYYNEQFF
TRBV7-8,.,TRBD2,TRBJ2-1,TGTGCCAGCAGCCGACTAGCGGGAGACCCCTACAATGAGCAGTTCTTC,CASSRLAGDPYNEQFF
TRBV29-1,.,.,TRBJ1-3,TGCAGCGCTGCGGCTTTCTCTGGAAACACCATATATTTT,CSAAAFSGNTIYF
TRBV5-1,.,TRBD2,TRBJ2-1,TGCGCCAGCAGCCTACTAGCGCCAGGCGGCAATGAGCAGTTCTTC,CASSLLAPGGNEQFF
TRBV24-1,.,TRBD1,TRBJ2-2,TGTGCCACCAGTGATTGGGACTGGGACAGGGCCGGGGAGCTGTTTTTT,CATSDWDWDRAGELFF
TRBV19,.,TRBD2,TRBJ2-1,TGTGCCAGTACATCGAGGGTGGTAGCGGGAGTGAGGGTCGATGAGCAGTTCTTC,CASTSRVVAGVRVDEQFF
TRBV12-3/TRBV12-4,few,.,TRBJ1-2,TGTGCCAGCCGCTACCCAGGGGAGGGCTACACCTTC,CASRYPGEGYTF
TRBV24-1,.,.,TRBJ2-1,TGTGCCACCAGTGATCAAGGGGTCCCCCTCGGCAGGAATGAGCAGTTCTTC,CATSDQGVPLGRNEQFF
TRBV28,.,.,TRBJ1-5,TGTGCCAGCAGTTTAGAGGGTGGGAATCAGCCCCAGCATTTT,CASSLEGGNQPQHF
TRBV2,.,TRBD1,TRBJ1-6,TGTGCCAGCAGGGAGACAGGGGAAGCATCACCCCTCCACTTT,CASRETGEASPLHF
TRBV2,.,TRBD1,TRBJ2-5,TGTGCCAGCAGTGCTGACAGGGAAGAGACCCAGTACTTC,CASSADREETQYF
TRBV19,.,TRBD2,TRBJ2-2,TGTGCCAGTAGGGCGGGACTAGGGCCCGGGGAGCTGTTTTTT,CASRAGLGPGELFF
TRBV24-1,.,TRBD2,TRBJ2-1,TGTGCCACCAGTGAACCTGTAGCGGGGGGAATGTTCTTC,CATSEPVAGGMFF
TRBV6-5,.,TRBD2,TRBJ2-2,TGTGCCAGCAGAAGCGGGAGATCCGCCGGGGAGCTGTTTTTT,CASRSGRSAGELFF
TRBV24-1,.,.,TRBJ2-1,TGTGCCACCAGTGGTGGGGCTAGGTCCCATCATCACAATGAGCAGTTCTTC,CATSGGARSHHHNEQFF
TRBV27,.,TRBD2,TRBJ2-1,TGTGCCAGCAGTCGGACTAGCGGGAGTTACAATGAGCAGTTCTTC,CASSRTSGSYNEQFF
TRBV5-1,.,.,TRBJ1-1,TGCGCCAGCAGCTCCGGGACTGGGAACACTGAAGCTTTCTTT,CASSSGTGNTEAFF
TRBV7-9,.,TRBD1,TRBJ1-1,TGTGCCAGCAGCAAACCGGGACAGGGGTCTGAAGCTTTCTTT,CASSKPGQGSEAFF
TRBV5-4,.,.,TRBJ2-5,TGTGCCAGCGGGATGGGGGGTGACGAGACCCAGTACTTC,CASGMGGDETQYF
TRBV5-1,.,TRBD2,TRBJ2-3,TGCGCCAGCAGCTTGCGGGTTACTAGCGGGAGACAGAGAGATACGCAGTATTTT,CASSLRVTSGRQRDTQYF
TRBV29-1,once,.,TRBJ2-7,TGCAGCGTTGAAGATCGGAGCCCCGCGGCAGGGCAACGCGAGCAGTACTTC,CSVEDRSPAAGQREQYF
TRBV7-9,.,TRBD1,TRBJ1-1,TGTGCCAGCAGCTTATTAGCAGGGGGTAAGTTCGCTGAAGCTTTCTTT,CASSLLAGGKFAEAFF
TRBV19,.,.,TRBJ2-1,TGTGCCAGTTCGGACTATGGTGAGCAGTTCTTC,CASSDYGEQFF
TRBV7-2,.,TRBD1,TRBJ1-5,TGTGCCAGCAGCGCCCGACAGGGAGAGCAGCCCCAGCATTTT,CASSARQGEQPQHF
TRBV4-1,.,.,TRBJ2-7,TGCGCCAGCAGCCATCCCGGGAACGAGCAGTACTTC,CASSHPGNEQYF
TRBV5-4,.,.,TRBJ1-1,TGTGCCAGCAGGGCCCAGGGGCGCAAGGACACTGAAGCTTTCTTT,CASRAQGRKDTEAFF
TRBV7-9,few,.,TRBJ1-3,TGTGCCAGCAGCTACCTTCAGACTGGAAACACCATATATTTT,CASSYLQTGNTIYF
TRBV5-1,.,TRBD2,TRBJ2-5,TGCGCCAGCAGCATGGGACTAGACCCCCGGGAGACCCAGTACTTC,CASSMGLDPRETQYF
TRBV24-1,.,TRBD2,TRBJ2-5,TGTGCCACCAGTGATTCGGCTAGCGGGGGAGAGACCCAGTACTTC,CATSDSASGGETQYF
TRBV6-5,.,.,TRBJ2-2,TGTGCCAGCAGTTACTCGAGTTATCCCGGGGAGCTGTTTTTT,CASSYSSYPGELFF
TRBV7-3,.,TRBD2,TRBJ2-1,TGTGCCAGCAGCTTGGGTACTAGCGGTACCAATGAGCAGTTCTTC,CASSLGTSGTNEQFF
TRBV12-5,.,.,TRBJ2-5,TGTGCTAGTGGTCCGGAGGAGACCCAGTACTTC,CASGPEETQYF
TRBV19,.,.,TRBJ2-4,TGTGCCAGTAGTATAGGGACAGACTTAGCCAAAAACATTCAGTACTTC,CASSIGTDLAKNIQYF
TRBV6-5,.,TRBD1,TRBJ2-7,TGTGCCAGCAGAGGTGCGGCCGGGACAGGGGACGAGCAGTACTTC,CASRGAAGTGDEQYF
TRBV6-5,.,.,TRBJ2-1,TGTGCCGCCGGAGCGAGAGCTTCCTACAATGAGCAGTTCTTC,CAAGARASYNEQFF
TRBV3-1/TRBV3-2,.,TRBD1,TRBJ2-7,TGTGCCAGCAGCCCTCGGGACAGGGTTACCTACGAGCAGTACTTC,CASSPRDRVTYEQYF
TRBV11-2,.,TRBD2,TRBJ2-1,TGTGCCAGCAGCTACGGGGGGGGTTCCTACAATGAGCAGTTCTTC,CASSYGGGSYNEQFF
TRBV5-8,.,TRBD1,TRBJ1-4,TGTGCCAGCAGCCTCCGGGACAGGGTCTATGCAACTAATGAAAAACTGTTTTTT,CASSLRDRVYATNEKLFF
TRBV18,.,TRBD2,TRBJ2-1,TGTGCCAGCTCACCGGCGGGGGGGTACAATGAGCAGTTCTTC,CASSPAGGYNEQFF
TRBV5-5,once,.,TRBJ2-7,TGTGCCAGCAGCCTGGGACCCGGACAGAACTACGAGCAGTACTTC,CASSLGPGQNYEQYF
TRBV11-3,.,TRBD1,TRBJ1-1,TGTGCCAGCAGCTTCCCCGGGACAGGGAACACTGAAGCTTTCTTT,CASSFPGTGNTEAFF
TRBV9,.,TRBD1,TRBJ1-4,TGTGCCAGCGCAAAGGGACAGGGGAATGAAAAACTGTTTTTT,CASAKGQGNEKLFF
TRBV13,.,TRBD1,TRBJ2-6,TGTGCCAGCAGCCGGGACAGATATCTCTCTGGGGCCAACGTCCTGACTTTC,CASSRDRYLSGANVLTF
TRBV7-6,.,TRBD2,TRBJ2-3,TGTGCCAGCAGCTTGGGGACTAGCGGCACAGATACGCAGTATTTT,CASSLGTSGTDTQYF
TRBV9,.,.,TRBJ1-6,TGTGCCAGCAGCCTCCTGACAGGTCCTGATTCACCCCTCCACTTT,CASSLLTGPDSPLHF
TRBV10-3,.,.,TRBJ2-1,TGTGCCATCAGTGAGGCACAGGTCGGCGATGAGCAGTTCTTC,CAISEAQVGDEQFF
TRBV11-2,.,.,TRBJ2-5,TGTGCCAGCAGCTTTGTGACAGGCCCTCGGGAGACCCAGTACTTC,CASSFVTGPRETQYF
TRBV7-9,.,TRBD1,TRBJ1-3,TGTGCCAGCAGCGACAGACAGGGGGCTATATTTGGAAACACCATATATTTT,CASSDRQGAIFGNTIYF
TRBV3-1/TRBV3-2,once,.,TRBJ1-4,TGTGCCAGCAGCCTCAGGGCGAATGAAAAACTGTTTTTT,CASSLRANEKLFF
TRBV3-1/TRBV3-2,.,TRBD2,TRBJ2-2,TGTGCCAGCAGCCGGTCGGGGGGGACCGGGGAGCTGTTTTTT,CASSRSGGTGELFF
TRBV3-1/TRBV3-2,once,.,TRBJ2-2,TGTGCCAGCAGCCCCCGGGACAAGAACACCGGGGAGCTGTTTTTT,CASSPRDKNTGELFF
TRBV7-2,.,.,TRBJ2-6,TGTGCCAGCAGCACTATGAGCCGACGCTCTGGGGCCAACGTCCTGACTTTC,CASSTMSRRSGANVLTF
TRBV7-9,once,.,TRBJ1-4,TGTGCCAGCAGCTCCCGGGGTGCCTCCACGGCAACTAATGAAAAACTGTTTTTT,CASSSRGASTATNEKLFF
TRBV29-1,once,.,TRBJ2-5,TGCAGCGTTGAGCGGGGACAAGAGACCCAGTACTTC,CSVERGQETQYF
TRBV9,.,TRBD2,TRBJ2-3,TGTGCCAGCAGCGTCTCCGCTAGCGGGGGCACAGATACGCAGTATTTT,CASSVSASGGTDTQYF
TRBV6-5,once,.,TRBJ2-3,TGTGCCAGCAGCCCGGAGGTCTTCCGCACAGATACGCAGTATTTT,CASSPEVFRTDTQYF